The 27 T cell receptor beta chains below come from one sample, sequenced in a study of beta chain features in type 1 diabetes. Every isolated RNA sample was fully reverse transcribed, so sequencing captured expressed TCRB transcripts. The protocol was immunoSEQ multiplex PCR, while the TCRdb copy is restricted to in-frame clones and leaves out a portion. Of 120,000 to 150,000 clones listed, under 60% were seen once; the top ten hold under 0.45%. Material for sequencing was Tregs from blood. All receptors derive from a young man in good health.

A few counts support this clone. The CDR3 DNA follows: TGTGCCATCACCGATCCACGGGAGACGAATGAGCAGTTCTTC. It specifies CAITDPRETNEQFF. The chain couples TRBV10-3 to TRBJ2-1; a possible D gene is TRBD2 (6 bases). CDR3 size: 14 residues. Trimming took 7 bases from V and 7 from J, leaving 17 bases between them. CDR1 is ENHRY, CDR2 SYGVKD, per germline.

V is TRBV28 and J is TRBJ2-7; 12 bases align to TRBD2. The CDR3 loop spans 16 amino acids. CDR1 and CDR2 (germline): MDHEN, SYDVKM. J lost 0 bases, V lost 5 bases, and 5 bases had no gene match. The CDR3 sequence is CASSTTSGSPSYEQYF. The CDR3 DNA is TGTGCCAGCAGTACGACTAGCGGGAGCCCCTCCTACGAGCAGTACTTC.

The chain is built from TRBV7-3 and TRBJ2-3; TRBD2 agrees at 11 bases. V lost 2 bases to trimming and J lost 4 bases; unmatched junction nucleotides: 2. The CDR3 covers 15 residues. Germline lookup yields CDR1 SGHTA and CDR2 FQGTGA. The CDR3 DNA reads as TGTGCCAGCAGCTTATCGGGACTAGCGGCAGATACGCAGTATTTT. This gives the protein CASSLSGLAADTQYF. The full variable domain, in which reference TRBV7-3 and TRBJ2-3 provide the parts outside the CDR3, is GAGVSQTPSNKVTEKGKYVELRCDPISGHTALYWYRQSLGQGPEFLIYFQGTGAADDSGLPNDRFFAVRPEGSVSTLKIQRTERGDSAVYLCASSLSGLAADTQYFGPGTRLTVL.

J is TRBJ2-2 and V is TRBV29-1; 8 bases align to TRBD1. The ends lost 4 bases at V and 6 bases at J; junction bases unmatched: 4. The CDR3 totals 13 residues. Germline CDR1 is SQVTM and CDR2 is ANQGSEA. The CDR3 region is CSVGTGKAGELFF. The CDR3 DNA sequence: TGCAGCGTTGGGACAGGGAAAGCCGGGGAGCTGTTTTTT.

This rearrangement joins TRBV4-1 to TRBJ2-1, with unresolved D. V was trimmed by 3 bases and J by 3 bases, leaving 3 bases between them. The germline V gene has CDR1 MGHRA and CDR2 YSYEKL. The CDR3 contains 12 residues. The CDR3 nucleotides are TGCGCCAGCAGCCACCGCTACAATGAGCAGTTCTTC. Protein: CASSHRYNEQFF.

This sequence joins TRBV7-9 and TRBJ1-5; 7 nucleotides line up with TRBD1. The germline V gene has CDR1 SEHNR and CDR2 FQNEAQ (reference sequence). V lost 5 bases, J lost 3 bases, and 4 bases stayed unmatched. The CDR3 totals 14 residues. The CDR3 DNA follows: TGTGCCAGCAGCATACAGGGGATCAATCAGCCCCAGCATTTT. Protein product: CASSIQGINQPQHF.

Only a few counts were recorded for this clone. This sequence joins TRBV7-9 and TRBJ2-1; D might be TRBD1 (6 bases). CDR3 length equals 13 residues. Trimming removed 6 bases at V and 10 bases at J, with 16 bases between. Germline-derived CDR1 and CDR2 are SEHNR and FQNEAQ (reference sequence). CDR3 in DNA: TGTGCCAGCAGAGCTAACTCAGGGACAGAGCAGTTCTTC. This sequence encodes CASRANSGTEQFF.

The V call is TRBV2, the J call TRBJ1-1; tentatively, D is TRBD1 (6 bases). Trimming removed 2 bases from V and 6 bases from J, with 7 bases in between. This CDR3 comprises 12 residues. CDR1 and CDR2 (germline): SNHLY, FYNNEI. In DNA form, the CDR3 reads TGTGCCAGCAGTGAACAGGGGCCTGAAGCTTTCTTT. Translated: CASSEQGPEAFF. The full variable domain, rest sourced from reference TRBV2 and TRBJ1-1, is EPEVTQTPSHQVTQMGQEVILRCVPISNHLYFYWYRQILGQKVEFLVSFYNNEISEKSEIFDDQFSVERPDGSNFTLKIRSTKLEDSAMYFCASSEQGPEAFFGQGTRLTVV.

The rearrangement links TRBV6-6 to TRBJ2-1; TRBD2 agrees at 10 bases. V was pared by 2 bases and J by 7 bases, with 5 bases of the junction left unmatched. The CDR3 consists of 15 residues. Germline lookup yields CDR1 MNHNY and CDR2 SVGAGI (reference sequence). CDR3 in amino acids: CASSYKVAGGNEQFF. Written as DNA, the CDR3 is TGTGCCAGCAGTTACAAGGTAGCGGGAGGTAATGAGCAGTTCTTC.

J is TRBJ2-7 and V is TRBV7-2; 7 bases fit TRBD2. Trimming cost V 4 bases and J 7 bases; bases outside gene matches: 19. The CDR3 extends over 17 amino acids. Per the germline V gene, CDR1 is SGHTA and CDR2 is FQGNSA. As DNA, the CDR3 is TGTGCCAGCAGCTCCCTTCCGGGGGGAGGCTCTCGAGGGGAGCAGTACTTC. The encoded protein is CASSSLPGGGSRGEQYF.

V usage is TRBV21-1 and J usage is TRBJ2-3; the table gives TRBD1 as D, unverified against the DNA. TRBV21-1 corresponds to a pseudogene. This CDR3 is built from 14 residues. In DNA form, the CDR3 reads TGTGCCAGCAGCAGGGGACAGGGGAAAGATACGCAGTATTTT. This gives the protein CASSRGQGKDTQYF.

The gene calls are TRBV4-3 and TRBJ2-1, with TRBD2 matching 10 bases. Germline loops: CDR1 LGHNA, CDR2 YSLEER. The CDR3 contains 16 residues. The V segment lost 0 bases and the J segment 15 bases; nucleotides outside the gene matches: 14. Here the CDR3 reads CASSQEAAGGRVSRFF. The DNA of the CDR3 is TGCGCCAGCAGCCAAGAAGCAGCGGGGGGGCGGGTATCGCGGTTCTTC.

This chain uses TRBV4-3 with TRBJ1-1; TRBD1 might be the D (6 bases). CDR1 and CDR2 from the germline V gene are LGHNA and YSLEER. The CDR3 contains 13 residues. Trimming pared 2 bases from V and 10 bases from J, leaving 14 bases between. CDR3 loop: CASSQLLDSGAFF. The CDR3 DNA reads TGCGCCAGCAGCCAACTGTTGGACAGTGGAGCTTTCTTT.

This clone was observed a few times. The chain joins TRBV29-1 to TRBJ1-1, with D uncertain. The V and J ends lost 6 bases and 10 bases respectively, with 15 bases between them. The CDR3 has 11 residues. Germline V gene sequence: CDR1 SQVTM, CDR2 ANQGSEA. The CDR3 loop reads CSVNDNGPAFF. The CDR3 DNA reads TGCAGCGTCAACGACAACGGTCCAGCTTTCTTT.

The chain couples TRBV28 to TRBJ1-1; perhaps TRBD1 as D (6 bases). This CDR3 has 14 amino acids. Germline V lookup: CDR1 MDHEN, CDR2 SYDVKM. Trimming removed 3 bases from V and 2 bases from J, with 10 bases in between. In DNA, the CDR3 is TGTGCCAGCAGTTTCGGGGGGGCTAACACTGAAGCTTTCTTT. It codes for CASSFGGANTEAFF.

V is TRBV7-2 and J is TRBJ2-2; 8 nucleotides agree with TRBD1. Germline CDR1 is SGHTA and CDR2 is FQGNSA. The V segment lost 2 bases and the J segment 4 bases; nucleotides outside the gene matches: 9. CDR3 size: 17 residues. In nucleotides, the CDR3 is TGTGCCAGCAGCTTATGGGCGACAGGGGCCCTCACCGGGGAGCTGTTTTTT. Encoded protein: CASSLWATGALTGELFF.

The CDR3 region has the DNA TGTGCCAGCCGGACAAGCCCCAGAGGCACTGAAGCTTTCTTT. Amino acids: CASRTSPRGTEAFF. The chain couples TRBV25-1 to TRBJ1-1, with D possibly TRBD1 on 5 matching bases. The CDR3 loop spans 14 amino acids. V lost 8 bases to trimming and J lost 4 bases, with 17 bases between them. Germline assignment: CDR1 MGHDK and CDR2 SYGVNS.

V usage is TRBV19 and J usage is TRBJ2-2, with D unresolved. Germline lookup yields CDR1 LNHDA and CDR2 SQIVND (reference sequence). The CDR3 spans 14 residues. The ends were cut back, 7 bases at V and 7 bases at J, with 16 bases in the middle. The CDR3, as DNA: TGTGCCAGTAAGGTTAGCCCCCAGTTCGGGGAGCTGTTTTTT. Translated, it gives CASKVSPQFGELFF.

The V gene is TRBV7-2, the J gene TRBJ2-1; 9 positions agree with TRBD2. CDR3 length: 15 residues. Germline trimming cut 3 bases from V and 2 bases from J; bases unmatched to any gene: 2. Germline CDR1 SGHTA, CDR2 FQGNSA. The CDR3 nucleotides read TGTGCCAGCAGCTTCCGACTAGCGGCCTACAATGAGCAGTTCTTC. Protein: CASSFRLAAYNEQFF.

This clone was detected only a few times. This chain uses TRBV7-2 with TRBJ2-5; weak D call: TRBD2 (5 bases). V lost 0 bases and J lost 2, with 10 bases in between. This CDR3 has 15 amino acids. CDR1 and CDR2 from the germline V gene are SGHTA and FQGNSA. The CDR3 here is CASSLARTGQETQYF. CDR3 nucleotide sequence: TGTGCCAGCAGCTTAGCCCGGACGGGGCAAGAGACCCAGTACTTC.

The chain recombines TRBV7-2 with TRBJ1-1; D is unresolved. The CDR3 has 13 residues. V shed 0 bases and J shed 8 bases, with 10 bases lying between them. The germline V gene encodes CDR1 SGHTA and CDR2 FQGNSA. CDR3 nucleotides: TGTGCCAGCAGCTTAGCGGCTGGGCTCGAAGCTTTCTTT. This sequence encodes CASSLAAGLEAFF.

The chain carries TRBV11-3 and TRBJ2-3; the match to TRBD1 covers 7 bases. The germline V gene has CDR1 SGHNT and CDR2 YENEEA. J lost 7 bases, V lost 5 bases, and 3 bases had no gene match. This CDR3 region has 12 residues. In DNA form, the CDR3 reads TGTGCCAGCAGCCCGACAGGGAATACGCAGTATTTT. Its protein is CASSPTGNTQYF.

V and J are TRBV7-2 and TRBJ1-5; possibly TRBD1 for D (5 bases). With 0 bases removed from V and 10 bases from J, the gap between germline ends came to 16 bases. Germline CDR1 is SGHTA and CDR2 is FQGNSA. The CDR3 spans 15 residues. The CDR3 sequence: CASSLAVGAASPQHF. Written as DNA, the CDR3 is TGTGCCAGCAGCTTAGCGGTTGGGGCGGCCTCTCCCCAGCATTTT.

This clone occurred once. The rearrangement joins TRBV7-9 to TRBJ1-1, with a possible D match to TRBD1 (5 bases). The CDR3 sequence is 13 residues long. Deletions cut 1 base from V and 4 bases from J, with 7 bases between. Germline V gives CDR1 SEHNR, CDR2 FQNEAQ (reference sequence). Here the CDR3 DNA reads TGTGCCAGCAGCTTAGATCAGGGCACTGAAGCTTTCTTT. Protein product: CASSLDQGTEAFF.

The rearrangement uses TRBV7-9 and TRBJ1-2; possibly TRBD1 for D (6 bases). The CDR3 length is 16 residues. Trimming shortened V by 4 bases and J by 5 bases, and 20 bases separated the two germline ends. Looked up from germline, CDR1 is SEHNR and CDR2 is FQNEAQ (reference sequence). The CDR3 here is CASSSLYPGTLYGYTF. The DNA for the CDR3 is TGTGCCAGCAGCTCCCTTTATCCCGGGACACTGTATGGCTACACCTTC.

This clone was picked up a small number of times. The V and J genes are TRBV30 and TRBJ2-1, with TRBD2 identical over 7 bases. Germline V gene lookup returns CDR1 GTSNPN and CDR2 SVGIG (reference sequence). Trimming took 1 base from V and 4 from J; bases not matched to a gene: 4. The CDR3 spans 14 residues. Here the CDR3 reads CAWSELAVYNEQFF. The DNA of the CDR3 is TGTGCCTGGAGTGAGCTAGCGGTTTACAATGAGCAGTTCTTC.

The J gene is TRBJ2-1, the V gene TRBV28, with TRBD2 as a possible D gene (6 bases). Germline CDR1 MDHEN, CDR2 SYDVKM. This CDR3 has 11 residues. The CDR3 DNA reads TGTGGGGCTAGCGTCGAGAATGAGCAGTTCTTC. This sequence encodes CGASVENEQFF.